Each of the 2 T cell receptor beta chains below was sequenced from the same sample in a study of molecular identifiers for immune sequencing clone quantification. In TCRdb, the PCR reads were re-called with MiXCR into one record per CDR3 protein. The sample lists some 650,000 distinct CDR3 sequences; nearly 20% were seen once. The material sequenced was naive CD8+ T cells from blood, with Jurkat cell RNA spiked in. Stated subset: FACS-sorted CD8+CD4-CCR7+CD45RA+ naive T cells. The receptor set was obtained from a human donor in good health. Some libraries in this study had Jurkat cell RNA spiked in.

This clonotype has at least ten counts. This chain joins TRBV10-2 and TRBJ2-5, with 8 bases lining up with TRBD1. V lost 9 bases to trimming and J lost 5 bases; unmatched junction nucleotides: 11. The CDR3 runs to 14 residues. Germline assignment: CDR1 WSHSY and CDR2 SAAADI. In DNA form, the CDR3 reads TGCGCCAGGCGTAACCACAGGGGGTCGGAGACCCAGTACTTC. Protein sequence: CARRNHRGSETQYF.

This chain uses TRBV2 with TRBJ2-7, with TRBD2 matching over 16 bases. Losses at the gene ends were 5 bases for V and 3 bases for J; bases not matched to a gene: 10. Germline assignment: CDR1 SNHLY and CDR2 FYNNEI. The CDR3 has 18 amino acids. The CDR3 protein is CASSSPGTSGRAYYEQYF. The CDR3 DNA reads as TGTGCCAGCAGTTCTCCCGGGACTAGCGGGAGGGCCTACTACGAGCAGTACTTC.